The clone carrying this T cell receptor (beta chain) was observed many times. The data belong to a study of regulatory T cells in long-lasting Graves disease. The CDR3 covers 11 residues. CDR1 and CDR2 from the germline V gene are DFQATT and SNEGSKA (reference sequence). V was pared by 3 bases and J by 6 bases, with 9 bases between. The time point denotes: newly diagnosed GD, antithyroid drugs for less than 3 months. From PBMCs, RNA was extracted and then used to make the TCR library. Library construction for TCR beta used iRepertoire HTBI primers and Arm-PCR of CDR3 regions. TCRdb redid the calling of the multiplex PCR reads with MiXCR, one entry per CDR3 protein. The table records roughly 380,000 distinct CDR3 sequences, 15% to 20% of them present only once. These same records also appear under a second study, on T cells in Graves' hyperthyroidism and ophthalmopathy. Turning to that study: Among thyroid clonotypes expanded above 0.001, most also appeared in blood.

This receptor was obtained from a man aged 35 to 55 with Graves disease. The chain links TRBV20-1 to TRBJ2-7, with a possible D match to TRBD1 (5 bases). Sequencing used peripheral blood mononuclear cells (PBMCs), obtained at new diagnosis, from a patient treated with antithyroid drugs. The CDR3 here is CSARQGGEQYF. CDR3 DNA sequence: TGCAGTGCTAGGCAGGGCGGCGAGCAGTACTTC.